The 32 T cell receptor beta chains in this list originate from one sample, sequenced in a study of T cell clonality in common variable immunodeficiency. The assay was immunoSEQ multiplex PCR, and TCRdb's table has in-frame clones only and misses some. The sample contains tens of thousands of clones, none occurring once; 1.5% to 2% lies in the top ten. Sequencing input: peripheral blood mononuclear cells. The receptors stem from a person aged 18 to 70 in good health.

Many counts were recorded for this clone. The read finishes 3 residues shy of the CDR3 end, and the germline J gene is used to complete it. The rearrangement links TRBV20-1 to TRBJ2-1; 10 bases align to TRBD2. The J segment lost 7 bases and the V segment lost 3 bases, leaving 9 bases of the junction unmatched. The CDR3 consists of 15 residues. Per the germline V gene, CDR1 is DFQATT and CDR2 is SNEGSKA (reference sequence). The CDR3 protein is CSARGRAGGRNEQFF. The CDR3 DNA, read in part, is TGCAGTGCTAGGGGTAGAGCGGGGGGGCGGAATGAG.

In its sample, this clone was seen many times. The read terminates 3 residues before the CDR3 end, so the remaining end is supplied by the germline J gene. The rearrangement uses TRBV2 and TRBJ2-7, with 8 nucleotides matching TRBD1. CDR3 size: 15 residues. CDR1 and CDR2 from the germline V gene are SNHLY and FYNNEI. J lost 0 bases, V lost 4 bases, and 5 bases had no gene match. The CDR3 DNA, read in part, is TGTGCCAGCAGTGGTGGGACAGGCAGCTCCTACGAG. Residues: CASSGGTGSSYE. The entire CDR3 reads CASSGGTGSSYEQYF.

In this sample, this clone turned up many times. The CDR3 end falls 3 residues outside the read, so it is completed with the germline J gene. The V gene is TRBV19, the J gene TRBJ2-3; 7 nucleotides align to TRBD2. The germline V gene encodes CDR1 LNHDA and CDR2 SQIVND (reference sequence). Germline trimming cut 5 bases from V and 3 bases from J; bases unmatched to any gene: 11. The CDR3 is 16 residues long. The CDR3 is CASSLSGGRVTDTQYF. Incomplete CDR3 DNA: TGTGCCAGTAGTCTCAGTGGCGGGAGAGTAACAGATACG.

This clone showed up many times. The CDR3 end falls 3 residues outside the read, so it is completed with the germline J gene. The chain couples TRBV19 to TRBJ1-5, with D tentatively TRBD1 (6 bases). Trimming took off 2 bases at V and 3 bases at J, with 14 bases between the two ends. There are 16 residues in the CDR3. In germline, CDR1 is LNHDA, CDR2 SQIVND (reference sequence). CDR3 amino acids: CASSIKGGGVNQPQHF. The covered CDR3 bases are TGTGCCAGTAGTATAAAGGGGGGGGGTGTCAATCAGCCC.

This clone was counted ten times or more. The read halts 3 residues ahead of the CDR3 end, with the missing end drawn from the germline J gene. The V call is TRBV6-4, the J call TRBJ2-1; 9 positions match TRBD2. V trimming: 6 bases; J trimming: 0 bases; junction bases outside the gene matches: 6. The germline gives CDR1 MRHNA, CDR2 SNTAGT. The CDR3 is 16 residues long. The sequenced CDR3 bases are TGTGCCAGCAGCTTAGCGGGGGAAAGCTCCTACAATGAG. This sequence encodes CASSLAGESSYNE. The CDR3 in full is CASSLAGESSYNEQFF.

In its sample, this clone was seen many times. The read falls 3 residues short of the CDR3 end, and the missing part is taken from the germline J gene. The V call is TRBV5-5, the J call TRBJ2-7, with 11 bases lining up with TRBD1. V shed 3 bases, J shed 2 bases, and the junction held 1 base outside the gene matches. The CDR3 covers 14 residues. CDR1 and CDR2 (germline): SGHKS, YYEKEE (reference sequence). The part of the CDR3 DNA that was read is TGTGCCAGCAGCTCGGGACAGGGGGCCTACGAG. Protein product: CASSSGQGAYE. The whole CDR3 protein reads CASSSGQGAYEQYF.

In this sample, this clone turned up many times. The CDR3 region is CSVAIAGKETQYF. The CDR3 bases that were read are TGCAGCGTCGCGATAGCGGGGAAAGAGACC. This chain uses TRBV29-1 with TRBJ2-5; TRBD2 aligns across 8 bases. The observed sequence ends 3 residues before the CDR3 terminus, with the missing tail filled in from the germline J gene. The junction had 6 bases not matched to a gene; V was cut back by 6 bases and J by 3 bases. In germline, CDR1 is SQVTM, CDR2 ANQGSEA. The length of the CDR3 is 13 residues.

This clone was seen ten or more times. The read ends 3 residues shy of where the CDR3 ends; the end is completed using the germline J gene. The chain couples TRBV29-1 to TRBJ2-7; the match to TRBD2 covers 10 bases. The V and J ends lost 6 bases and 6 bases, in that order; junction bases with no gene match: 8. This CDR3 contains 13 residues. Germline V gives CDR1 SQVTM, CDR2 ANQGSEA. CDR3 amino acids: CSVSAGGPSEQYF. The sequenced part of the CDR3 DNA is TGCAGCGTCTCAGCGGGAGGGCCCTCCGAG.

Many counts were recorded for this clone. Read sequence stops 3 residues before the CDR3 end, and the germline J gene provides the missing end. The rearrangement joins TRBV28 to TRBJ1-5; D call uncertain. Germline CDR1 MDHEN, CDR2 SYDVKM. The CDR3 contains 12 residues. V lost 2 bases and J lost 7, with 6 bases in between. Partial CDR3 DNA: TGTGCCAGCAGTTTAGAACTACAGCCC. This translates into CASSLELQP. The complete CDR3 sequence is CASSLELQPQHF.

Ten or more counts support this clone. The CDR3 end lies 3 residues beyond the end of the read and is filled in from the germline J gene. The J gene is TRBJ2-7, the V gene TRBV20-1; 10 positions agree with TRBD1. J was trimmed by 3 bases and V by 2 bases; bases with no gene match: 1. The CDR3 length is 13 residues. The V gene's germline CDR1 is DFQATT and CDR2 SNEGSKA (reference sequence). CDR3 DNA (partial): TGCAGTGCTAGAAGGGACAGGGGCTACGAG. Translation gives CSARRDRGYE. The entire CDR3 sequence reads CSARRDRGYEQYF.

This clone was counted ten times or more. Sequencing ends 3 residues short of the CDR3 end; the germline J gene provides the rest. The J gene is TRBJ2-1, the V gene TRBV18; tentative D call: TRBD2 (5 bases). Germline CDR1 KGHSH, CDR2 LQKENI. Between the trimmed V and J ends, which lost 6 bases and 9 bases, there was a span of 12 bases. The CDR3 is 12 amino acids. The CDR3 bases that were read are TGTGCCAGCTCTCTATCAGAGGGTGAG. Translated: CASSLSEGE. The whole CDR3 region reads CASSLSEGEQFF. The variable domain in full, with the rest retrieved from reference TRBV18 and TRBJ2-1, is NAGVMQNPRHLVRRRGQEARLRCSPMKGHSHVYWYRQLPEEGLKFMVYLQKENIIDESGMPKERFSAEFPKEGPSILRIQQVVRGDSAAYFCASSLSEGEQFFGPGTRLTVL.

At least ten counts were recorded for this clone. The CDR3 goes on 3 residues after the read ends, and that part is filled in from the germline J gene. The chain recombines TRBV18 with TRBJ2-7; 12 bases map to TRBD2. Per germline, CDR1 KGHSH and CDR2 LQKENI. The J segment lost 6 bases and the V segment lost 3 bases, leaving 0 bases of the junction unmatched. CDR3 length equals 13 residues. The CDR3 is CASSPGLAGEQYF. The DNA read from the CDR3 is TGTGCCAGCTCACCGGGACTAGCGGGCGAG. Drawing the rest from reference TRBV18 and TRBJ2-7, the complete variable domain is NAGVMQNPRHLVRRRGQEARLRCSPMKGHSHVYWYRQLPEEGLKFMVYLQKENIIDESGMPKERFSAEFPKEGPSILRIQQVVRGDSAAYFCASSPGLAGEQYFGPGTRLTVT.

This clone was counted at least ten times. The read halts 3 residues ahead of the CDR3 end, with the missing end drawn from the germline J gene. This chain connects TRBV12-3 or TRBV12-4 to TRBJ2-5, with 7 positions matching TRBD1. Trimming took 7 bases from V and 5 from J; bases not matched to a gene: 10. CDR3 size: 14 residues. This chain's CDR3 is CASNYRGVGETQYF. Partial CDR3 DNA: TGTGCCAGCAACTACAGGGGTGTAGGGGAGACC.

At least ten counts were recorded for this clone. The read gets to within 3 residues of the CDR3 end, and the germline J gene fills in the rest. The genes are TRBV6-2 or TRBV6-3 and TRBJ1-5, with TRBD1 matching over 8 bases. Germline V CDR1 and CDR2: MNHEY, SVGEGT. J was trimmed by 0 bases and V by 6 bases; bases with no gene match: 4. This CDR3 is 15 amino acids long. The sequenced part of the CDR3 DNA is TGTGCCAGCAGGGCAGGGGGCTATAGCAATCAGCCC. It specifies CASRAGGYSNQP. The complete CDR3 sequence is CASRAGGYSNQPQHF.

This clone was observed at least ten times. The read finishes 3 residues shy of the CDR3 end, and the germline J gene is used to complete it. V usage is TRBV27 and J usage is TRBJ2-3; D call uncertain. The CDR3 extends over 15 amino acids. Trimming shortened V by 5 bases and J by 5 bases, and 17 bases separated the two germline ends. Germline V gene data show CDR1 as MNHEY and CDR2 as SMNVEV (reference sequence). The CDR3 is CASSPQTWRIDTQYF. The CDR3 bases that were read are TGTGCCAGCAGTCCTCAGACCTGGCGGATAGATACG.

This clone has a count of ten or more. The read gets to within 3 residues of the CDR3 end, and the germline J gene fills in the rest. The chain uses TRBV7-9 and TRBJ2-4; the D gene is possibly TRBD2 (7 bases). The CDR3 totals 14 residues. The V gene lost 2 bases and the J gene lost 5 bases, with 10 bases spanning the gap. The germline gives CDR1 SEHNR, CDR2 FQNEAQ (reference sequence). CDR3 protein: CASSLRGGENIQYF. The sequenced part of the CDR3 DNA is TGTGCCAGCAGCTTAAGGGGGGGGGAAAACATT. The variable domain in full, with the rest retrieved from reference TRBV7-9 and TRBJ2-4, is DTGVSQNPRHKITKRGQNVTFRCDPISEHNRLYWYRQTLGQGPEFLTYFQNEAQLEKSRLLSDRFSAERPKGSFSTLEIQRTEQGDSAMYLCASSLRGGENIQYFGAGTRLSVL.

This clone was recorded a few times. The sequence runs out 3 residues before the end of the CDR3; the remainder is reconstructed from the germline J gene. The chain has TRBV10-2 and TRBJ1-2, with D possibly being TRBD1 (5 bases). This CDR3 has 13 residues. From germline, CDR1 is WSHSY and CDR2 SAAADI. Trimming cost V 8 bases and J 1 base, with 11 bases left between them. The chain's CDR3 is CASGAGSNYGYTF. The covered CDR3 bases are TGCGCCAGCGGGGCAGGGAGTAACTATGGC.

This clone was observed many times. The read comes to an end 3 residues before the CDR3 does, leaving the germline J gene to fill in the end. The chain employs TRBV18 and TRBJ1-5; D gene unclear. Trimming stripped 3 bases from V and 0 bases from J, with 9 bases between. CDR1 and CDR2 from the germline V gene are KGHSH and LQKENI. The CDR3 extends over 15 amino acids. The CDR3 spells CASSPSEYSNQPQHF. CDR3 bases read: TGTGCCAGCTCACCGAGCGAGTATAGCAATCAGCCC.

This clone came up many times. The read stops 3 residues short of the end of the CDR3; the missing end is completed from the germline J gene. The chain couples TRBV10-1 to TRBJ2-3; D tentatively reads TRBD1 or TRBD2 (5 bases each). From germline, CDR1 is WNHNN and CDR2 SYGVQD (reference sequence). V was trimmed by 6 bases and J by 5 bases, leaving 15 bases between them. The CDR3 is 14 amino acids. The CDR3 region is CASSPGQEGDTQYF. CDR3 DNA, as far as it was read: TGCGCCAGCAGCCCCGGACAAGAGGGAGATACG.

This clone has ten or more counts. The read ends 3 residues shy of where the CDR3 ends; the end is completed using the germline J gene. The chain joins TRBV5-6 to TRBJ2-7, with 9 positions matching TRBD1. The CDR3 is 15 residues long. The V gene's germline CDR1 is SGHDT and CDR2 YYEEEE. J lost 1 base, V lost 0 bases, and 2 bases had no gene match. The CDR3 DNA, read in part, is TGTGCCAGCAGCTTGGGGGGACAGGGATCCTACGAG. This codes for CASSLGGQGSYE. The whole CDR3 sequence reads CASSLGGQGSYEQYF.

This clone was counted ten times or more. The read gets to within 3 residues of the CDR3 end, and the germline J gene fills in the rest. This chain joins TRBV19 and TRBJ1-5; D is uncertain. V lost 0 bases and J lost 5, with 8 bases in between. The germline CDR1 and CDR2 sequences are LNHDA and SQIVND (reference sequence). This CDR3 comprises 14 residues. The CDR3 DNA, read in part, is TGTGCCAGTAGTATAGAGACATACTATCAGCCC. Translated: CASSIETYYQP. The CDR3 reads in full as CASSIETYYQPQHF.

This clone was seen ten or more times. CDR3 region: CASRLSMRDRTYQPQHF. The CDR3 bases that were read are TGTGCCAGCAGACTCTCAATGAGGGACAGGACATATCAGCCC. The chain combines TRBV6-2 or TRBV6-3 with TRBJ1-5; TRBD1 aligns across 8 bases. Read data end 3 residues before the CDR3 end; the end is taken from the germline J gene. Germline loops: CDR1 MNHEY, CDR2 SVGEGT. This CDR3 contains 17 residues. V gave up 6 bases and J gave up 5 bases; unmatched junction bases: 15.

Many counts were recorded for this clone. Read sequence stops 3 residues before the CDR3 end, and the germline J gene provides the missing end. This chain uses TRBV29-1 with TRBJ1-2; D perhaps matches TRBD1 (6 bases). The length of the CDR3 is 10 residues. Germline V gene sequence: CDR1 SQVTM, CDR2 ANQGSEA. V lost 6 bases and J 6 bases, leaving 8 bases between the germline ends. CDR3 residues: CSVWDNGYTF. The CDR3 DNA, read in part, is TGCAGCGTGTGGGACAATGGC.

This clone has a count of ten or more. The read terminates 3 residues before the CDR3 end, so the remaining end is supplied by the germline J gene. The chain has TRBV7-9 and TRBJ2-1; 12 bases map to TRBD2. Germline V gene sequence: CDR1 SEHNR, CDR2 FQNEAQ (reference sequence). The CDR3 loop spans 15 amino acids. V lost 5 bases and J lost 5; bases outside the gene matches: 4. The CDR3 DNA, read in part, is TGTGCCAGCAGCCAGACTAGCGGGAGTGACAATGAG. Its protein is CASSQTSGSDNE. The complete CDR3 protein is CASSQTSGSDNEQFF.

The sample holds a few counts of this clone. The CDR3 end falls 3 residues outside the read, so it is completed with the germline J gene. V is TRBV6-1 and J is TRBJ1-1; no clear D. Germline CDR1 and CDR2: MNHNS and SASEGT. This CDR3 has 15 residues. Incomplete CDR3 DNA: TGTGCCAGCAGTGAAGGGGCGGGAGGAGGGTACGAG. Translated, it gives CASSEGAGGGYE. The whole CDR3 protein is CASSEGAGGGYEAFF.

This clone was observed at least ten times. The read gets to within 3 residues of the CDR3 end, and the germline J gene fills in the rest. The V call is TRBV11-3, the J call TRBJ2-2, with D possibly TRBD1 on 6 matching bases. The ends were cut back, 4 bases at V and 2 bases at J, with 11 bases in the middle. CDR1 SGHNT and CDR2 YENEEA come from the germline V gene. The CDR3 has 15 amino acids. Here the CDR3 reads CASSSGTLNTGELFF. CDR3 DNA (partial): TGTGCCAGCAGCTCCGGGACACTCAACACCGGGGAG.

As regards this clone: The missing CDR3 end, 3 residues past where the read stops, is filled in from the germline J gene. The gene calls are TRBV11-2 and TRBJ2-1, with TRBD2 matching over 11 bases. The CDR3 extends over 15 amino acids. Germline V gives CDR1 SGHAT, CDR2 FQNNGV. V lost 5 bases and J lost 4; bases outside the gene matches: 4. The CDR3 reads CASSLGLAGYNEQFF. CDR3 DNA, as far as it was read: TGTGCCAGCAGCCTCGGACTAGCGGGTTACAATGAG.

This clone was recorded at least ten times. The read comes to an end 3 residues before the CDR3 does, leaving the germline J gene to fill in the end. The J gene is TRBJ1-6, the V gene TRBV5-6; no clear D. V dropped 1 base and J dropped 10 bases, with 12 bases sitting between them. The CDR3 totals 14 residues. CDR1 and CDR2 from the germline V gene are SGHDT and YYEEEE. The CDR3 here is CASSLKGLGSPLHF. The covered CDR3 bases are TGTGCCAGCAGCTTGAAAGGGTTGGGCTCACCC.

This clone was counted ten times or more. The CDR3 end is not reached by the read, which stops 3 residues before it; the germline J gene fills it in. The rearrangement joins TRBV7-8 to TRBJ2-3; 8 nucleotides line up with TRBD2. The CDR3 has 16 amino acids. Trimming took 1 base from V and 2 from J; bases not matched to a gene: 5. Germline lookup yields CDR1 SGHVS and CDR2 FQNEAQ. CDR3 bases read: TGTGCCAGCAGCTTAGAAGCGACTAGCGACACAGATACG. It specifies CASSLEATSDTDT. The entire CDR3 protein is CASSLEATSDTDTQYF.

This clone was recorded many times. The read terminates 3 residues ahead of where the CDR3 ends, so the germline J gene completes it. This rearrangement joins TRBV20-1 to TRBJ2-2; TRBD1 matches at 8 bases. The V segment lost 8 bases and the J segment 4 bases; nucleotides outside the gene matches: 3. Per germline, CDR1 DFQATT and CDR2 SNEGSKA (reference sequence). The CDR3 spans 12 residues. CDR3 region: CSSRGLTGELFF. The CDR3 DNA, read in part, is TGCAGTAGCAGGGGGCTCACCGGGGAG.

This clone was picked up many times. The CDR3 goes on 3 residues after the read ends, and that part is filled in from the germline J gene. The rearrangement links TRBV5-1 to TRBJ2-1, with 8 bases aligning to TRBD1. Germline V gene data show CDR1 as SGHRS and CDR2 as YFSETQ. The J segment lost 5 bases and the V segment lost 5 bases, leaving 0 bases of the junction unmatched. This CDR3 contains 12 residues. The CDR3 loop reads CASRTGDNEQFF. The sequenced CDR3 bases are TGCGCCAGCAGGACAGGGGACAATGAG. The full variable domain, in which reference TRBV5-1 and TRBJ2-1 provide the parts outside the CDR3, is KAGVTQTPRYLIKTRGQQVTLSCSPISGHRSVSWYQQTPGQGLQFLFEYFSETQRNKGNFPGRFSGRQFSNSRSEMNVSTLELGDSALYLCASRTGDNEQFFGPGTRLTVL.

This clone was recorded many times. The CDR3 end falls 3 residues outside the read, so it is completed with the germline J gene. The chain recombines TRBV20-1 with TRBJ1-2, with 7 bases fitting TRBD1. Trimming cost V 1 base and J 7 bases; bases outside gene matches: 3. The CDR3 covers 12 residues. The V gene's germline CDR1 is DFQATT and CDR2 SNEGSKA (reference sequence). The CDR3 bases that were read are TGCAGTGCTAGAGGTCAGGGGGTTGGC. Its protein product is CSARGQGVG. The whole CDR3 reads CSARGQGVGYTF.